This T cell receptor (beta chain) originates from a study of cytomegalovirus exposure and HLA in healthy donors. General observations from the study: Several of the most significant clusters were apparently associated with common viral pathogens in a later analysis. Rare TCR sequences predominated, though certain public TCRs were found in many donors. V- and J-gene trimming of TCR beta was linked (in a later analysis) to a missense DCLRE1C variant.

With regard to this clone: The antigen remains unidentified.

PCR involved 60 Vbeta and 13 Jbeta primers. The assay was immunoSEQ multiplex PCR, and TCRdb's table has in-frame clones only and misses some. The table records about 130,000 clones, roughly 84% of them present only once. With 2 bases removed from V and 1 base from J, the gap between germline ends came to 6 bases. Per the germline V gene, CDR1 is ENHRY and CDR2 is SYGVKD. The CDR3 has 14 amino acids. The chain recombines TRBV10-3 with TRBJ2-1; D is ambiguous. Source material: PBMCs. This sequence was found in a boy younger than 18 in good health and CMV-seronegative. The CDR3 sequence: CAISEQVSYNEQFF. The CDR3 nucleotides read TGTGCCATCAGTGAGCAGGTTTCCTACAATGAGCAGTTCTTC.